These T cell receptor beta chains were read from a single sample in a study of blood T cell repertoires in COVID-19. Repertoires were generated with immunoSEQ multiplex PCR, while TCRdb's copy carries only in-frame clones and drops some. The sample contains about 220,000 clones, 82% of which appear only once. Sequencing was done on a sample of PBMCs or T cells enriched from blood (not recorded which). The receptor source for this set is a woman in her fifties or sixties who had recovered from COVID-19. Each CDR3 is given with its conserved first and last residue. Each record gives: CDR3 length, V gene, D gene, clone size, J gene, CDR3 protein, CDR3 DNA. The D gene is left open where the match is weak. Clone sizes are given selectively: once, few, many, or a class where the clone is expanded.

length: 14; V: TRBV29-1; D: TRBD1; size: NA; J: TRBJ2-3; CDR3: CSVDGQGVADTQYF; DNA: TGCAGCGTTGATGGACAGGGAGTCGCAGATACGCAGTATTTT
length: 14; V: TRBV7-2; D: TRBD1; size: NA; J: TRBJ1-1; CDR3: CASSFDRGLAEAFF; DNA: TGTGCCAGCAGCTTCGACAGGGGGTTGGCTGAAGCTTTCTTT
length: 17; V: TRBV9; D: TRBD1; size: NA; J: TRBJ2-5; CDR3: CASSVLGTGGLGETQYF; DNA: TGTGCCAGCAGCGTCCTCGGGACAGGGGGCCTCGGGGAGACCCAGTACTTC
length: 17; V: TRBV27; D: TRBD1; size: NA; J: TRBJ2-2; CDR3: CASSFSLDRRNTGELFF; DNA: TGTGCCAGCAGTTTTTCCCTGGACAGGAGGAACACCGGGGAGCTGTTTTTT
length: 15; V: TRBV18; D: TRBD1; size: NA; J: TRBJ1-3; CDR3: CASSPDRGSGNTIYF; DNA: TGTGCCAGCTCACCCGACAGGGGCTCTGGAAACACCATATATTTT
length: 15; V: TRBV10-3; D: NA; size: NA; J: TRBJ1-2; CDR3: CATLPGRVANYGYTF; DNA: TGTGCCACCCTCCCCGGCAGGGTGGCTAACTATGGCTACACCTTC
length: 12; V: TRBV12-3/TRBV12-4; D: NA; size: few; J: TRBJ1-2; CDR3: CASSLSGNGYTF; DNA: TGTGCCAGCAGTTTGTCAGGGAATGGCTACACCTTC
length: 9; V: TRBV20-1; D: NA; size: few; J: TRBJ1-2; CDR3: CSAPYGYTF; DNA: TGCAGTGCTCCATATGGCTACACCTTC
length: 15; V: TRBV29-1; D: NA; size: NA; J: TRBJ1-2; CDR3: CSAPDRGGTNYGYTF; DNA: TGCAGCGCCCCAGATAGGGGGGGTACTAACTATGGCTACACCTTC
length: 16; V: TRBV5-4; D: TRBD2; size: NA; J: TRBJ2-2; CDR3: CASSPSGGANTGELFF; DNA: TGTGCCAGCAGTCCAAGCGGGGGGGCGAACACCGGGGAGCTGTTTTTT
length: 17; V: TRBV5-1; D: TRBD1; size: NA; J: TRBJ1-4; CDR3: CASSLGGHQPQNEKLFF; DNA: TGCGCCAGCAGCTTAGGGGGCCACCAACCCCAAAATGAAAAACTGTTTTTT
length: 19; V: TRBV19; D: TRBD1; size: NA; J: TRBJ1-2; CDR3: CASSETETYPGGRDYGYTF; DNA: TGTGCCAGTAGCGAAACAGAAACTTATCCAGGGGGCCGAGACTATGGCTACACCTTC
length: 14; V: TRBV11-2; D: NA; size: NA; J: TRBJ1-3; CDR3: CASSLGPNGNTIYF; DNA: TGTGCCAGCAGCTTGGGGCCCAACGGAAACACCATATATTTT
length: 14; V: TRBV9; D: NA; size: NA; J: TRBJ2-2; CDR3: CASSPGTYTGELFF; DNA: TGTGCCAGCAGCCCAGGAACTTACACCGGGGAGCTGTTTTTT
length: 13; V: TRBV9; D: NA; size: NA; J: TRBJ2-1; CDR3: CASSVGQDNEQFF; DNA: TGTGCCAGCAGCGTAGGACAGGACAATGAGCAGTTCTTC
length: 12; V: TRBV30; D: NA; size: NA; J: TRBJ1-1; CDR3: CAWSRGITEAFF; DNA: TGTGCCTGGAGTCGAGGGATCACTGAAGCTTTCTTT
length: 12; V: TRBV11-2; D: NA; size: NA; J: TRBJ2-3; CDR3: CASSRTVDTQYF; DNA: TGTGCCAGCAGCCGAACAGTCGATACGCAGTATTTT
length: 16; V: TRBV3-1/TRBV3-2; D: NA; size: NA; J: TRBJ1-6; CDR3: CASSPPRASGNSPLHF; DNA: TGTGCCAGCAGCCCCCCCCGTGCCTCGGGTAATTCACCCCTCCACTTT
length: 16; V: TRBV5-8; D: NA; size: NA; J: TRBJ2-1; CDR3: CASSLEGLAVENEQFF; DNA: TGTGCCAGCAGCTTGGAAGGGCTAGCAGTGGAGAATGAGCAGTTCTTC
length: 13; V: TRBV25-1; D: TRBD1; size: once; J: TRBJ2-1; CDR3: CASRQGTYNEQFF; DNA: TGTGCCAGCAGACAGGGGACCTACAATGAGCAGTTCTTC
length: 14; V: TRBV19; D: TRBD1; size: few; J: TRBJ1-1; CDR3: CASIGTALNTEAFF; DNA: TGTGCCAGTATAGGGACAGCCTTGAACACTGAAGCTTTCTTT
length: 15; V: TRBV2; D: TRBD1; size: NA; J: TRBJ1-2; CDR3: CASTEGDRAIYGYTF; DNA: TGTGCCAGCACCGAGGGAGACAGGGCCATCTATGGCTACACCTTC
length: 17; V: TRBV5-1; D: TRBD2; size: NA; J: TRBJ2-7; CDR3: CASSLAITSGTAYEQYF; DNA: TGCGCCAGCAGCTTGGCCATCACTAGCGGTACCGCCTACGAGCAGTACTTC
length: 13; V: TRBV6-1; D: TRBD1; size: few; J: TRBJ2-7; CDR3: CASSDGQGYEQYF; DNA: TGTGCCAGCAGTGATGGACAGGGCTACGAGCAGTACTTC
length: 17; V: TRBV18; D: TRBD1; size: few; J: TRBJ1-6; CDR3: CASSPYALGQGNSPLHF; DNA: TGTGCCAGCTCACCTTATGCTTTGGGACAGGGGAATTCACCCCTCCACTTT
length: 14; V: TRBV19; D: TRBD1; size: NA; J: TRBJ1-4; CDR3: CASSIQGAKEKLFF; DNA: TGTGCCAGTAGTATACAGGGGGCGAAGGAAAAACTGTTTTTT
length: 14; V: TRBV2; D: TRBD1; size: NA; J: TRBJ2-2; CDR3: CASSWGQTTGELFF; DNA: TGTGCCAGCAGTTGGGGACAGACCACCGGGGAGCTGTTTTTT
length: 14; V: TRBV4-2; D: NA; size: NA; J: TRBJ1-3; CDR3: CASSHGEGANTIYF; DNA: TGTGCCAGCAGCCATGGGGAGGGAGCAAACACCATATATTTT
length: 13; V: TRBV7-2; D: TRBD1; size: NA; J: TRBJ1-6; CDR3: CASSGQENSPLHF; DNA: TGTGCCAGCAGCGGACAGGAAAATTCACCCCTCCACTTT
length: 13; V: TRBV7-2; D: NA; size: NA; J: TRBJ1-2; CDR3: CASSLGGGDGYTF; DNA: TGTGCCAGCAGCTTAGGCGGGGGCGATGGCTACACCTTC
length: 18; V: TRBV11-2; D: TRBD2; size: NA; J: TRBJ2-3; CDR3: CASSLIAGGRDHTDTQYF; DNA: TGTGCCAGCAGCTTAATAGCGGGGGGGCGTGACCACACAGATACGCAGTATTTT
length: 15; V: TRBV7-3; D: TRBD2; size: NA; J: TRBJ2-6; CDR3: CASSTGTSGANVLTF; DNA: TGTGCCAGCAGTACTGGGACTAGTGGGGCCAACGTCCTGACTTTC
length: 13; V: TRBV5-4; D: NA; size: NA; J: TRBJ1-1; CDR3: CASTNRVNTEAFF; DNA: TGTGCCAGCACTAACAGGGTAAACACTGAAGCTTTCTTT
length: 15; V: TRBV19; D: NA; size: NA; J: TRBJ2-3; CDR3: CASSIRKGSTDTQYF; DNA: TGTGCCAGTAGTATAAGGAAGGGGAGCACAGATACGCAGTATTTT
length: 17; V: TRBV4-1; D: NA; size: NA; J: TRBJ1-5; CDR3: CASSSMALGEGNQPQHF; DNA: TGCGCCAGCAGCTCAATGGCTTTAGGAGAGGGCAATCAGCCCCAGCATTTT
length: 15; V: TRBV4-2; D: NA; size: NA; J: TRBJ2-3; CDR3: CASSPRQGGSDTQYF; DNA: TGTGCCAGCAGTCCAAGACAGGGAGGCTCAGATACGCAGTATTTT
length: 13; V: TRBV27; D: TRBD1; size: NA; J: TRBJ1-2; CDR3: CASSPGQGAGYTF; DNA: TGTGCCAGCAGTCCGGGACAGGGGGCCGGCTACACCTTC
length: 17; V: TRBV7-9; D: TRBD1; size: NA; J: TRBJ1-2; CDR3: CASSPGTGGEFDYGYTF; DNA: TGTGCCAGCAGCCCCGGGACAGGGGGCGAATTCGACTATGGCTACACCTTC
length: 18; V: TRBV7-9; D: TRBD2; size: once; J: TRBJ2-3; CDR3: CASSTRVGAGGTGDTQYF; DNA: TGTGCCAGCAGCACTAGAGTCGGCGCGGGGGGGACCGGAGATACGCAGTATTTT
length: 14; V: TRBV10-3; D: TRBD1; size: NA; J: TRBJ1-1; CDR3: CAISATGTATEAFF; DNA: TGTGCCATCAGTGCGACAGGGACGGCCACTGAAGCTTTCTTT
length: 15; V: TRBV3-1/TRBV3-2; D: NA; size: few; J: TRBJ2-3; CDR3: CASSHERTRGDTQYF; DNA: TGTGCCAGCAGCCATGAGCGGACCCGGGGAGATACGCAGTATTTT
length: 16; V: TRBV7-3; D: NA; size: NA; J: TRBJ2-3; CDR3: CASSTTLAGHTDTQYF; DNA: TGTGCCAGCAGTACCACTTTGGCGGGGCACACAGATACGCAGTATTTT
length: 14; V: TRBV3-1/TRBV3-2; D: NA; size: NA; J: TRBJ2-5; CDR3: CASSQDEAPKTQYF; DNA: TGTGCCAGCAGCCAAGATGAGGCCCCCAAGACCCAGTACTTC
length: 12; V: TRBV6-5; D: TRBD1; size: once; J: TRBJ1-2; CDR3: CASSWTGDGYTF; DNA: TGTGCCAGCAGTTGGACAGGGGATGGCTACACCTTC
length: 16; V: TRBV19; D: NA; size: NA; J: TRBJ1-5; CDR3: CASKPGTQGGIRPQHF; DNA: TGTGCCAGCAAACCCGGGACACAAGGCGGTATCCGGCCCCAGCATTTT
length: 16; V: TRBV4-2; D: NA; size: NA; J: TRBJ1-1; CDR3: CASSRNFGGANTEAFF; DNA: TGTGCCAGCAGCCGCAACTTCGGTGGGGCGAACACTGAAGCTTTCTTT
length: 14; V: TRBV5-6; D: TRBD1; size: NA; J: TRBJ2-7; CDR3: CASSSGQGSSEQYF; DNA: TGTGCCAGCAGCTCGGGACAGGGGAGTAGCGAGCAGTACTTC
length: 16; V: TRBV5-4; D: NA; size: NA; J: TRBJ2-1; CDR3: CASSLDKGVPGNEQFF; DNA: TGTGCCAGCAGCTTAGACAAGGGGGTGCCCGGCAATGAGCAGTTCTTC
length: 13; V: TRBV20-1; D: TRBD1; size: NA; J: TRBJ1-2; CDR3: CSASAGTDYGYTF; DNA: TGCAGTGCTAGTGCCGGGACAGACTATGGCTACACCTTC
length: 15; V: TRBV7-2; D: NA; size: NA; J: TRBJ1-5; CDR3: CASSLVGGSNQPQHF; DNA: TGTGCCAGCAGCTTAGTCGGGGGAAGCAATCAGCCCCAGCATTTT
length: 13; V: TRBV18; D: TRBD1; size: NA; J: TRBJ1-5; CDR3: CASSETGDQPQHF; DNA: TGTGCCAGCTCAGAGACAGGGGATCAGCCCCAGCATTTT